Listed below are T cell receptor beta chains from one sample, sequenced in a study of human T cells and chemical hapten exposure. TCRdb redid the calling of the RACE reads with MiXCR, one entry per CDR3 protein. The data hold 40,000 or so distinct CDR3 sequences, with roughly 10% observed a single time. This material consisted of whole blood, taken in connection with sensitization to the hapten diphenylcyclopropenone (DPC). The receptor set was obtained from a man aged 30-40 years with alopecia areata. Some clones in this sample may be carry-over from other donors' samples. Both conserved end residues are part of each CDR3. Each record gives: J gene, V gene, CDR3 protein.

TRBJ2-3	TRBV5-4	CASSGPRTTDTQYF
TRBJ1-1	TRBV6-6	CASSPQVSNTEAFF
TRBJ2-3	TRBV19	CASRRQSRGTDTQYF
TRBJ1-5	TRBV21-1	CASSKEEGRAYSNQPQHF
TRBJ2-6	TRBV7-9	CASLRGSGANVLTF
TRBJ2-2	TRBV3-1	CASSRVGIVTGELFF
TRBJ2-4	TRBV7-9	CASRLAGEAKNIQYF
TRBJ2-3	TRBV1	CTSSQDLLAGQEDTQYF
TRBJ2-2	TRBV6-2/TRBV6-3	CASTTDRGTGELFF
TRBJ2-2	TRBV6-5	CASSENVVGGPHGELFF
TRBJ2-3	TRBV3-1	CASSQESDTQYF
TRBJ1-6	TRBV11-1	CASSPDSLGSSPLHF
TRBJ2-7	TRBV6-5	CASSPGLAGGYEQYF
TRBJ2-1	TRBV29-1	CSVVPLANEQFF
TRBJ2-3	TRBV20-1	CSAFAGVTDTQYF
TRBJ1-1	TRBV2	CASSHRTGEGTEAFF
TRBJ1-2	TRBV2	CASRGRQPNYGYTF
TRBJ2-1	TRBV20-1	CSARAGTLFNEQFF